The 10 T cell receptor beta chains listed next were all sequenced from one sample in a study of cytomegalovirus exposure and HLA in healthy donors. The PCR contained 60 Vbeta and 13 Jbeta primers. Some clones are missing from TCRdb's copy, which holds only in-frame ones; the method was immunoSEQ multiplex PCR. The repertoire holds 250,000 to 350,000 clones, with approximately 90% as singletons. Sequences were obtained from PBMCs. The receptors originated from a man aged 40-49 years in good health and CMV-seropositive.

This clone has a single count. This chain links TRBV28 with TRBJ1-4; 10 nucleotides agree with TRBD1. V was clipped by 5 bases and J by 8 bases; unmatched bases: 8. This CDR3 region has 15 residues. CDR1 and CDR2 (germline): MDHEN, SYDVKM. CDR3 sequence reads: CASSLTGQGFEKLFF. The CDR3 DNA sequence: TGTGCCAGCAGTCTCACGGGACAGGGGTTCGAAAAACTGTTTTTT. Together with reference TRBV28 and TRBJ1-4, the CDR3 gives the full variable domain: DVKVTQSSRYLVKRTGEKVFLECVQDMDHENMFWYRQDPGLGLRLIYFSYDVKMKEKGDIPEGYSVSREKKERFSLILESASTNQTSMYLCASSLTGQGFEKLFFGSGTQLSVL.

The chain employs TRBV5-4 and TRBJ1-2, with 8 bases lining up with TRBD1. Germline lookup yields CDR1 SGHNT and CDR2 YYREEE (reference sequence). J lost 5 bases, V lost 0 bases, and 3 bases had no gene match. The CDR3 contains 14 residues. The CDR3 reads CASSLGQGSYGYTF. CDR3 nucleotide sequence: TGTGCCAGCAGCTTGGGACAGGGGTCATATGGCTACACCTTC. Looking up the rest from reference TRBV5-4 and TRBJ1-2 gives the full variable domain: ETGVTQSPTHLIKTRGQQVTLRCSSQSGHNTVSWYQQALGQGPQFIFQYYREEENGRGNFPPRFSGLQFPNYSSELNVNALELDDSALYLCASSLGQGSYGYTFGSGTRLTVV.

The rearrangement links TRBV11-2 to TRBJ2-7; TRBD1 agrees at 10 bases. This CDR3 comprises 16 residues. Looked up from germline, CDR1 is SGHAT and CDR2 is FQNNGV. The trim removed 6 bases at V and 4 bases at J, leaving 12 bases unmatched. CDR3 sequence (DNA): TGTGCCAGCAGTTCTAACCTGGACAGGGGGGTTTACGAGCAGTACTTC. It codes for CASSSNLDRGVYEQYF.

The chain employs TRBV5-6 and TRBJ2-1; tentatively, D is TRBD2 (5 bases). Trimming left V 2 bases short and J 6 bases short, with 15 bases between. Germline V gene sequence: CDR1 SGHDT, CDR2 YYEEEE. The CDR3 has 15 residues. The CDR3 coding sequence is TGTGCCAGCAGCTTAGCCGGGGTTTACAGCAATGAGCAGTTCTTC. This translates into CASSLAGVYSNEQFF. Based on the CDR3 plus reference TRBV5-6 and TRBJ2-1, the full variable domain is DAGVTQSPTHLIKTRGQQVTLRCSPKSGHDTVSWYQQALGQGPQFIFQYYEEEERQRGNFPDRFSGHQFPNYSSELNVNALLLGDSALYLCASSLAGVYSNEQFFGPGTRLTVL.

The chain couples TRBV7-9 to TRBJ2-1, with a weak D call TRBD2 (5 bases). Trimming removed 3 bases at V and 5 bases at J, with 14 bases between. The germline gives CDR1 SEHNR, CDR2 FQNEAQ (reference sequence). The CDR3 has 15 residues. The CDR3 coding sequence is TGTGCCAGCAGCTTCGGACTCGGCCCTAACAATGAGCAGTTCTTC. This gives the protein CASSFGLGPNNEQFF.

A few counts support this clone. The rearrangement joins TRBV4-3 to TRBJ2-1, with 9 bases lining up with TRBD2. V lost 4 bases and J lost 9; bases outside the gene matches: 10. Germline V CDR1 and CDR2: LGHNA, YSLEER. This CDR3 is 15 amino acids long. DNA for the CDR3: TGCGCCAGCAGCCTCGGACTAGCGCCCAAGGTTGAGCAGTTCTTC. Residues: CASSLGLAPKVEQFF.

The chain uses TRBV7-8 and TRBJ1-4; 9 bases align to TRBD1. J gave up 3 bases and V 5 bases, and 13 bases lay outside the gene matches. Germline loops: CDR1 SGHVS, CDR2 FQNEAQ. The CDR3 runs to 18 residues. The CDR3 region is CASSAPGQGTFANEKLFF. CDR3 bases: TGTGCCAGCAGCGCACCGGGACAGGGTACATTTGCTAATGAAAAACTGTTTTTT.

The gene calls are TRBV7-3 and TRBJ2-1; D possibly corresponds to TRBD2 (6 bases). Germline CDR1 and CDR2: SGHTA and FQGTGA. CDR3 length: 13 residues. Trimming pared 3 bases from V and 6 bases from J, leaving 9 bases between. The CDR3 protein is CASSFGGANEQFF. DNA for the CDR3: TGTGCCAGCAGCTTCGGCGGGGCCAATGAGCAGTTCTTC.

This chain uses TRBV19 with TRBJ2-1; 9 positions match TRBD2. With 4 bases clipped from V and 8 bases from J, the junction kept 6 bases outside the gene matches. The CDR3 covers 14 residues. CDR1 is LNHDA, CDR2 SQIVND, per germline (reference sequence). CDR3 sequence: CASSKVAGVHEQFF. CDR3 DNA sequence: TGTGCCAGTAGTAAAGTAGCGGGAGTGCATGAGCAGTTCTTC.

The chain uses TRBV5-1 and TRBJ2-1; tentatively, D is TRBD2 (5 bases). The CDR3 length is 16 residues. Germline V CDR1 and CDR2: SGHRS, YFSETQ. Trimming took 2 bases from V and 0 from J, leaving 12 bases between them. The CDR3 loop is CASSLTPGFSYNEQFF. CDR3 nucleotide sequence: TGCGCCAGCAGCTTAACACCGGGATTCTCCTACAATGAGCAGTTCTTC.